The 20 T cell receptor beta chains below were found in one sample sequenced in a study of blood T cell repertoires in COVID-19. Method: immunoSEQ multiplex PCR; TCRdb's copy keeps in-frame clones and lacks some. The sample consists of 200,000 to 250,000 clones, 70% to 90% of them appearing once. Sequenced sample: PBMCs or T cells enriched from blood (not recorded which). The receptors come from a young man who had recovered from COVID-19.

Comments on this clone: Compared with germline, one end of the junction differs, possibly owing to a read error. The J gene is TRBJ1-2, the V gene TRBV3-1 (or the pseudogene TRBV3-2), with 9 bases fitting TRBD1. This CDR3 comprises 14 residues. The germline CDR1 and CDR2 sequences are LGHDT and YNNKEL (reference sequence). The CDR3 is CASSHGGQGNGYTF. The DNA of the CDR3 is TGTGCCAGCAGCCATGGAGGACAGGGGAATGGATACACCTTC.

The gene calls are TRBV5-6 and TRBJ1-2, with D possibly TRBD1 on 5 matching bases. This CDR3 region has 13 residues. Trimming removed 7 bases at V and 6 bases at J, with 16 bases between. Germline V gives CDR1 SGHDT, CDR2 YYEEEE. Here the CDR3 reads CASGPVGEDGYTF. Here the CDR3 DNA reads TGTGCCAGCGGGCCCGTGGGGGAGGATGGCTACACCTTC.

The J gene is TRBJ1-2, the V gene TRBV7-3; 11 nucleotides align to TRBD1. The CDR3 has 19 amino acids. Germline-derived CDR1 and CDR2 are SGHTA and FQGTGA. J gave up 4 bases and V 2 bases, and 15 bases lay outside the gene matches. The CDR3 bases are TGTGCCAGCAGCTTACGACCCAGCCCGGGACAGGGGGGTGTCTATGGCTACACCTTC. Translated, it gives CASSLRPSPGQGGVYGYTF.

A single count supports this clone. V gene TRBV5-5 combines with J gene TRBJ1-2, with D possibly TRBD1 on 5 matching bases. Looked up from germline, CDR1 is SGHKS and CDR2 is YYEKEE (reference sequence). CDR3 length: 13 amino acids. V was pared by 4 bases and J by 9 bases, with 16 bases between. The CDR3 DNA reads TGTGCCAGCAGCCCCCGGGGGAGGGATCGCTACACCTTC. It codes for CASSPRGRDRYTF.

The J gene is TRBJ1-2, the V gene TRBV5-1, with a weak D call TRBD1 (6 bases). Looked up from germline, CDR1 is SGHRS and CDR2 is YFSETQ. This CDR3 comprises 13 residues. The V end lost 4 bases, the J end lost 6 bases, and 13 bases lay between the germline ends. The CDR3 region is CASSTGYNDGYTF. CDR3 bases: TGCGCCAGCAGCACAGGGTATAATGATGGCTACACCTTC.

This chain uses TRBV7-8 with TRBJ1-1, with 8 bases fitting TRBD1. The CDR3 sequence is 17 residues long. The trim removed 5 bases at V and 0 bases at J, leaving 11 bases unmatched. The germline CDR1 and CDR2 sequences are SGHVS and FQNEAQ. CDR3 region: CASSPRSGGSMNTEAFF. CDR3 nucleotides: TGTGCCAGCAGCCCGCGATCAGGGGGCTCCATGAACACTGAAGCTTTCTTT.

V usage is TRBV5-1 and J usage is TRBJ1-2; 8 positions match TRBD1. The junction had 4 bases not matched to a gene; V was cut back by 3 bases and J by 0 bases. CDR3 length: 15 amino acids. Per the germline V gene, CDR1 is SGHRS and CDR2 is YFSETQ. The CDR3 loop is CASSSTGGSNYGYTF. CDR3 sequence (DNA): TGCGCCAGCAGCTCCACAGGGGGATCTAACTATGGCTACACCTTC.

The V gene is TRBV19, the J gene TRBJ1-1, with 7 bases identical to TRBD1. V trimming: 5 bases; J trimming: 4 bases; junction bases outside the gene matches: 7. In germline, CDR1 is LNHDA, CDR2 SQIVND (reference sequence). CDR3 length equals 14 residues. CDR3 in amino acids: CASSSRGKRTEAFF. In DNA, the CDR3 is TGTGCCAGTAGTTCCAGGGGGAAGCGCACTGAAGCTTTCTTT.

Concerning this clone itself: Other DNA sequences within the sample encode an identical CDR3. The J gene is TRBJ1-2, the V gene TRBV12-3 or TRBV12-4; D is undetermined. This CDR3 contains 13 residues. V was pared by 3 bases and J by 4 bases, with 9 bases between. The CDR3 nucleotides are TGTGCCAGCAGTTTTCGAGGGCCCTATGGCTACACCTTC. Its translation: CASSFRGPYGYTF.

The CDR3, as DNA: TGTGCCAGCAGCTTAGGGGCCACAGGGAACTATGGCTACACCTTC. The encoded protein is CASSLGATGNYGYTF. The chain recombines TRBV5-4 with TRBJ1-2; D might be TRBD1 (6 bases). Germline loops: CDR1 SGHNT, CDR2 YYREEE (reference sequence). The CDR3 covers 15 residues. V was shortened by 2 bases and J by 2 bases, with 13 bases between the two germline ends.

Only a few counts were recorded for this clone. CDR3 protein: CASSLGTRQGVLNTF. In DNA form, the CDR3 reads TGTGCCAGCAGTCTTGGCACCAGACAGGGGGTTCTCAACACCTTC. The chain joins TRBV28 to TRBJ1-2, with TRBD1 matching 9 bases. Per germline, CDR1 MDHEN and CDR2 SYDVKM. There are 15 residues in the CDR3. The V segment lost 5 bases and the J segment 12 bases; nucleotides outside the gene matches: 16.

The chain combines TRBV7-2 with TRBJ1-3; D is unresolved. Per the germline V gene, CDR1 is SGHTA and CDR2 is FQGNSA. The CDR3 sequence is 13 residues long. With 4 bases removed from V and 3 bases from J, the gap between germline ends came to 7 bases. Here the CDR3 DNA reads TGTGCCAGCAGCTCGGCAGGTGGAAACACCATATATTTT. Encoded protein: CASSSAGGNTIYF.

This sequence joins TRBV24-1 and TRBJ2-1, with D perhaps matching TRBD1 (5 bases). Germline CDR1 and CDR2: KGHDR and SFDVKD. V was pared by 6 bases and J by 10 bases, with 12 bases between. The CDR3 is 12 amino acids. This CDR3 reads CATSLTGREQFF. CDR3 nucleotides: TGTGCCACCAGTCTAACAGGAAGAGAGCAGTTCTTC.

V is TRBV29-1 and J is TRBJ1-2, with 9 bases matching TRBD1. Germline V gene sequence: CDR1 SQVTM, CDR2 ANQGSEA. CDR3 size: 15 residues. The ends lost 5 bases at V and 4 bases at J; junction bases unmatched: 11. The CDR3 loop is CSVLPQDRGAYGYTF. In DNA form, the CDR3 reads TGCAGCGTTCTCCCCCAAGACAGGGGGGCCTATGGCTACACCTTC.

The chain joins TRBV10-3 to TRBJ2-7, with TRBD1 matching 9 bases. Per the germline V gene, CDR1 is ENHRY and CDR2 is SYGVKD. J lost 5 bases, V lost 9 bases, and 5 bases had no gene match. The CDR3 length is 12 residues. The CDR3 nucleotides read TGTGCCATAGGGACAGGGTTGGACGAGCAGTACTTC. This translates into CAIGTGLDEQYF.

The genes are TRBV5-1 and TRBJ2-1; 12 bases line up with TRBD2. Unmatched junction bases numbered 5, after V lost 1 base and J lost 9 bases. Germline values: CDR1 SGHRS, CDR2 YFSETQ. The length of the CDR3 is 15 residues. The chain's CDR3 is CASSLSSGGALEQFF. CDR3 bases: TGCGCCAGCAGCTTGTCTAGCGGGGGGGCCCTTGAGCAGTTCTTC.

In its sample, this clone was seen once. The J gene is TRBJ2-1, the V gene TRBV7-6; 9 positions agree with TRBD2. Looked up from germline, CDR1 is SGHVS and CDR2 is FNYEAQ. This CDR3 region has 17 residues. Trimming at V came to 1 base and at J to 0 bases, leaving 4 bases not matched to a gene. Written as DNA, the CDR3 is TGTGCCAGCAGCTTAGAGCAAGCGGGGGGCTCCTACAATGAGCAGTTCTTC. It is translated as CASSLEQAGGSYNEQFF.

The CDR3 sequence is CASSLGSVVNTEAFF. CDR3 sequence (DNA): TGTGCCAGCAGCTTGGGGTCGGTCGTTAACACTGAAGCTTTCTTT. J is TRBJ1-1 and V is TRBV5-6, with no clear D. Trimming stripped 0 bases from V and 2 bases from J, with 11 bases between. This CDR3 is 15 amino acids long. Germline V gives CDR1 SGHDT, CDR2 YYEEEE.

This clone was detected once. The chain is built from TRBV5-4 and TRBJ2-1; 14 nucleotides match TRBD2. Germline CDR1 and CDR2: SGHNT and YYREEE (reference sequence). The CDR3 runs 17 residues. J lost 9 bases, V lost 2 bases, and 10 bases had no gene match. The CDR3, as DNA: TGTGCCAGCAGCTTCTCGTTAGGGACTAGCGGGGGTCTTGAGCAGTTCTTC. Translated, it gives CASSFSLGTSGGLEQFF.

The V and J genes are TRBV7-2 and TRBJ1-1; D perhaps matches TRBD1 (6 bases). Germline assignment: CDR1 SGHTA and CDR2 FQGNSA. The germline V and J ends were trimmed by 3 bases and 2 bases, with 7 bases remaining between them. The CDR3 has 13 amino acids. The CDR3 sequence: CASSLTGNTEAFF. CDR3 nucleotides: TGTGCCAGCAGCTTGACAGGTAACACTGAAGCTTTCTTT.